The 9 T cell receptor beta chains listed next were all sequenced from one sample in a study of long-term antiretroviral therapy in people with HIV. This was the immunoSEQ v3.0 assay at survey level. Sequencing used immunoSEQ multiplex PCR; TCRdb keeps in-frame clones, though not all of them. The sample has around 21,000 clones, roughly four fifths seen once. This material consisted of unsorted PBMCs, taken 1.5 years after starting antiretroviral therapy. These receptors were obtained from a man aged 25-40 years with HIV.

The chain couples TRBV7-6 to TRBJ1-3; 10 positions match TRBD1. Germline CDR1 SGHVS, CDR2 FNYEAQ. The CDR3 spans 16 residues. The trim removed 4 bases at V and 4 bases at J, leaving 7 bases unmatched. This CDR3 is CASSSGQGVYGNTIYF. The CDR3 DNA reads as TGTGCCAGCAGCTCCGGACAGGGGGTGTACGGAAACACCATATATTTT.

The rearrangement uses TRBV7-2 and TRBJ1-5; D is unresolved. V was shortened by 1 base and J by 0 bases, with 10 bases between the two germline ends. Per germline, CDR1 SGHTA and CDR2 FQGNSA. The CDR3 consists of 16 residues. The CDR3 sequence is CASSLEPRNSNQPQHF. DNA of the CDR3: TGTGCCAGCAGCTTAGAGCCACGGAATAGCAATCAGCCCCAGCATTTT.

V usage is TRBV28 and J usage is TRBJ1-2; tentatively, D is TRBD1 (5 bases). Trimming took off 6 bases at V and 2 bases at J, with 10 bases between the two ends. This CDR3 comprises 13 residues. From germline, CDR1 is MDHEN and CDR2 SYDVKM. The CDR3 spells CASSVGGNYGYTF. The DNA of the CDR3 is TGTGCCAGCAGCGTCGGGGGAAACTATGGCTACACCTTC.

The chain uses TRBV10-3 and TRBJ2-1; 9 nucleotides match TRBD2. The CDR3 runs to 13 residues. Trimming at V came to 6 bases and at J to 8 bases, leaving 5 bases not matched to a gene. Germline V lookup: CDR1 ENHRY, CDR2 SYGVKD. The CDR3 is CAIRGSGSYEQFF. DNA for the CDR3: TGTGCCATCAGAGGTAGCGGGAGCTATGAGCAGTTCTTC.

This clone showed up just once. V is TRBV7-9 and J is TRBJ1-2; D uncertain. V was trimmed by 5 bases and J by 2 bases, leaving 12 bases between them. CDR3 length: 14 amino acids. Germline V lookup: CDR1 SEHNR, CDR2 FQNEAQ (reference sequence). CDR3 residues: CASSAHRANYGYTF. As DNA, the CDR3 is TGTGCCAGCAGCGCCCACCGGGCCAACTATGGCTACACCTTC.

The DNA of the CDR3 is TGCGCCAGCAGCTTGGCGGGGACTAGCGAACAAGAGACCCAGTACTTC. Amino acid sequence: CASSLAGTSEQETQYF. V usage is TRBV5-1 and J usage is TRBJ2-5; 10 bases match TRBD2. There are 16 residues in the CDR3. The trim removed 0 bases at V and 2 bases at J, leaving 4 bases unmatched. From germline, CDR1 is SGHRS and CDR2 YFSETQ. Based on the CDR3 plus reference TRBV5-1 and TRBJ2-5, the full variable domain is KAGVTQTPRYLIKTRGQQVTLSCSPISGHRSVSWYQQTPGQGLQFLFEYFSETQRNKGNFPGRFSGRQFSNSRSEMNVSTLELGDSALYLCASSLAGTSEQETQYFGPGTRLLVL.

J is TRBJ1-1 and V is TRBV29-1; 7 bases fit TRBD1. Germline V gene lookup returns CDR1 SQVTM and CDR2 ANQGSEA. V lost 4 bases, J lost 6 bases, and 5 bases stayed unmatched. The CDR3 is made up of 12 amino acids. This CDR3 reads CSVAGGEAEAFF. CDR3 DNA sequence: TGCAGCGTTGCAGGGGGGGAGGCTGAAGCTTTCTTT.

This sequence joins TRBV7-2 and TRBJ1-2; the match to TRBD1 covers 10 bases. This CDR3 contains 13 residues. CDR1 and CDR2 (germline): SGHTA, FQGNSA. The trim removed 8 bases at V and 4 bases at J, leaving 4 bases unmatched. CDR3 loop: CASGQGEFYGYTF. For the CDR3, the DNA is TGTGCCAGCGGACAGGGGGAATTCTATGGCTACACCTTC.

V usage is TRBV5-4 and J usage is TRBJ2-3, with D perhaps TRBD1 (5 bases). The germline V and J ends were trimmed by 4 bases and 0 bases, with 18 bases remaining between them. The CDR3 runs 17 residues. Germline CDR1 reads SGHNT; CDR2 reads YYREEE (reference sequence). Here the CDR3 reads CASSRSNQGSSTDTQYF. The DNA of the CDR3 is TGTGCCAGCAGCCGGAGTAACCAGGGATCTAGCACAGATACGCAGTATTTT.